Described below is a single TCR beta chain sequence and its context. Its target is not known. This sample stems from a study of cytomegalovirus exposure and HLA in healthy donors. The CDR3 spans 15 residues. The V gene end was trimmed by 5 bases and the J gene end by 3 bases; junction bases not matched to a gene: 7. Per germline, CDR1 PRHDT and CDR2 FYEKMQ (reference sequence). Whole-study findings and limits: Specificity of a few CMV-associated chains for CMV antigens was verified in vitro.

PCR involved 60 Vbeta and 13 Jbeta primers. Using immunoSEQ multiplex PCR, the repertoire was profiled, and TCRdb retains in-frame clones only, with some absent. The table includes 120,000 or so clones, approximately 84% detected once. This TCR derives from a man between 18 and 35 years old in good health and CMV-seropositive. The rearrangement links TRBV13 to TRBJ1-1, with TRBD1 identical over 9 bases. Sequencing was carried out using PBMCs. DNA of the CDR3: TGTGCCAGCAGCAAACAGGGGGCTGGGGACACTGAAGCTTTCTTT. The encoded protein is CASSKQGAGDTEAFF.